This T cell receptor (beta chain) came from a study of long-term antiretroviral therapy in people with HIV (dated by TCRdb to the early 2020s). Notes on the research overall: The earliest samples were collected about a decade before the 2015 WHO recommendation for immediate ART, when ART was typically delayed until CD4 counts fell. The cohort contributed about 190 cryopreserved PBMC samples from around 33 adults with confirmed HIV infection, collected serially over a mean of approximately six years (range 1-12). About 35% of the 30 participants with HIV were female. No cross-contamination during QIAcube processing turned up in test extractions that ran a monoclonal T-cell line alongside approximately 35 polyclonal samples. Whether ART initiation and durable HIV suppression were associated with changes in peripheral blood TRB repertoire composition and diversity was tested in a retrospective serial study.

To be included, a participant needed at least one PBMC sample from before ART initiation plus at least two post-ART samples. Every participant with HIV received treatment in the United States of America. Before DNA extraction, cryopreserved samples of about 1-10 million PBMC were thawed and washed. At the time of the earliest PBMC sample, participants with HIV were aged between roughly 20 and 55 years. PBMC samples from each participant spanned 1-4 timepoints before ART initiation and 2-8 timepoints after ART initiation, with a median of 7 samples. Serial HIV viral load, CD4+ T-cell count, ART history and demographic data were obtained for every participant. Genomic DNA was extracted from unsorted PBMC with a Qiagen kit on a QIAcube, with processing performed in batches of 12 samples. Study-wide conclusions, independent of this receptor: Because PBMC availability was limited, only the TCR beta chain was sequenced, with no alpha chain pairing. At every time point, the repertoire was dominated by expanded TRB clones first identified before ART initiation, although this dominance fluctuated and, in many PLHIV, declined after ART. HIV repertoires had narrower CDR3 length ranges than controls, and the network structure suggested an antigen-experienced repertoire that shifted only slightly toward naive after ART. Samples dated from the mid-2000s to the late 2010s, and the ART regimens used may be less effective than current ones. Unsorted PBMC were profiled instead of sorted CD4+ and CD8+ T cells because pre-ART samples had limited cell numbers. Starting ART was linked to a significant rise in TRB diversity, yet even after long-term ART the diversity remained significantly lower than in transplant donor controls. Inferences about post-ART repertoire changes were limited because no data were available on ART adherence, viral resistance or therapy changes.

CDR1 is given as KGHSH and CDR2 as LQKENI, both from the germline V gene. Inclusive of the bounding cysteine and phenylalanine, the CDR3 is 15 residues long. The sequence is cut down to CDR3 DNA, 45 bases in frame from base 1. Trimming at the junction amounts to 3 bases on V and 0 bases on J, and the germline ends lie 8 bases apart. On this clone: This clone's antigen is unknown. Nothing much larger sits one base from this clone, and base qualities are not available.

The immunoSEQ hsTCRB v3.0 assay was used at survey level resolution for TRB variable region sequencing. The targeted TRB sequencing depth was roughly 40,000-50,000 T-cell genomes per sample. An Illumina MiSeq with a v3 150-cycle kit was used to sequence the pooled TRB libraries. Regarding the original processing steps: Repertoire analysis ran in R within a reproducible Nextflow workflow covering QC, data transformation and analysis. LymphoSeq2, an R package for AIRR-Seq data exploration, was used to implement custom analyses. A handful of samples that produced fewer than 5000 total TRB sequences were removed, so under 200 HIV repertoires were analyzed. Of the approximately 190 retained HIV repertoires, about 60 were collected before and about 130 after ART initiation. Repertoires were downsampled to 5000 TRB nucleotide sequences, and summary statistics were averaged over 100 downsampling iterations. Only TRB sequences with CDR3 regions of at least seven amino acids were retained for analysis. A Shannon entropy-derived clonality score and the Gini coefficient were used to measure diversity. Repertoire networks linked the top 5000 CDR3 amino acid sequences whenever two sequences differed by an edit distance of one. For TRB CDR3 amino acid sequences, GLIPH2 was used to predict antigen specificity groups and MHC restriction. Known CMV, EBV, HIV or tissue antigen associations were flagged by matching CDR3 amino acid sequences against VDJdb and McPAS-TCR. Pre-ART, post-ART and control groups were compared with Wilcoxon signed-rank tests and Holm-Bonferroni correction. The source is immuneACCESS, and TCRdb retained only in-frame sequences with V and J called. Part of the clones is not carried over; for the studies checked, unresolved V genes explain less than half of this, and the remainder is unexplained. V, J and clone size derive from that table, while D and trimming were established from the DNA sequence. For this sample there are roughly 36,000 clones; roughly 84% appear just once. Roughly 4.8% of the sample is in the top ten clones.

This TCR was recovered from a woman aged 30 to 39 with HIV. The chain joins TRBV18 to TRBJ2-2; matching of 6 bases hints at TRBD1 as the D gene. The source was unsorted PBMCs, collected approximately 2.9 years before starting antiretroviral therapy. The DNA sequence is TGTGCCAGCTCACCGAGGACAGCGAACACCGGGGAGCTGTTTTTT. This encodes CASSPRTANTGELFF.